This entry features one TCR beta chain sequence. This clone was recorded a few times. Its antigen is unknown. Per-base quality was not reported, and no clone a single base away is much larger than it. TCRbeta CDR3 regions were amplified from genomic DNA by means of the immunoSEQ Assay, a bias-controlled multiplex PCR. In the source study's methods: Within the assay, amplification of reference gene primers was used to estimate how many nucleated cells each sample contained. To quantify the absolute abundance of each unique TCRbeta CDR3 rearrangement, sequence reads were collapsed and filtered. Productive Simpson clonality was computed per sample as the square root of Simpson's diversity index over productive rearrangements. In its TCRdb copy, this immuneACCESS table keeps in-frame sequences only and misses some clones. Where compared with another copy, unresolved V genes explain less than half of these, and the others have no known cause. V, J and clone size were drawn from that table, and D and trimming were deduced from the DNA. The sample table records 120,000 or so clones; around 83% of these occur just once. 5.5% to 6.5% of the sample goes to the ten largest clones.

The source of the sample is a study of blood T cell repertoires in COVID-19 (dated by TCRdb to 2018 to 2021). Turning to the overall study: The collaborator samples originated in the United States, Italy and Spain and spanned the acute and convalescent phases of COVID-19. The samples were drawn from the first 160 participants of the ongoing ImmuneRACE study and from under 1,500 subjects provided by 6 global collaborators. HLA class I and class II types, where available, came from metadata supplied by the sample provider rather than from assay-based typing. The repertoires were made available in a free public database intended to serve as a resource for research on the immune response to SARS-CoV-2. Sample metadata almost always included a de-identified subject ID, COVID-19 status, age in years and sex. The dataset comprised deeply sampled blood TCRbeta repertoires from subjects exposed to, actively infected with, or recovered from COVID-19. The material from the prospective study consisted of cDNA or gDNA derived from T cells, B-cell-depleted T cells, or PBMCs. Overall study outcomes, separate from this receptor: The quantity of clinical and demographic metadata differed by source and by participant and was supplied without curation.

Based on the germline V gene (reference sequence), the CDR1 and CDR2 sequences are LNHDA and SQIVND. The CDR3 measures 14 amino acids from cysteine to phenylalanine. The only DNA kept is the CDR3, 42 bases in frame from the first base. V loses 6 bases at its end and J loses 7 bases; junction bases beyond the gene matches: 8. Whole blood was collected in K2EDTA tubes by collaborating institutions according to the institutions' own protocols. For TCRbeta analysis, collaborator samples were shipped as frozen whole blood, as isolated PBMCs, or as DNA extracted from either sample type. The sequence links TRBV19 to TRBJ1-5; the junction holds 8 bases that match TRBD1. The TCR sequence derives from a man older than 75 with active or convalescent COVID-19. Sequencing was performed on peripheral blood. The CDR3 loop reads CASRGLDRDQPQHF. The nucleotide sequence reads TGTGCCAGTAGAGGTTTGGACAGGGACCAGCCCCAGCATTTT.